This T cell receptor (beta chain) was sequenced for a study of blood T cell repertoires in COVID-19. At the level of the study: The origin of the acute and convalescent COVID-19 samples was the United States, Italy and Spain.

Produced via immunoSEQ multiplex PCR; TCRdb's table is partial and in-frame only. The table includes fewer than 350,000 clones, 75% to 90% detected once. CDR3 length equals 17 residues. Germline V CDR1 and CDR2: SNHLY, FYNNEI. In the case of this clone: A read error may produce the germline difference seen at one junction end.

Those who participated ranged in age from roughly 18 to 89 years and resided in around 22 US areas. The receptor was isolated from a man in his fifties or sixties who had recovered from COVID-19. The sample comprised PBMCs or T cells enriched from blood (not recorded which). The genes are TRBV2 and TRBJ1-1; 9 bases align to TRBD1. CDR3 sequence: CASREEIRTGDNTEAFF. The CDR3 DNA reads as TGTGCCAGCAGAGAAGAGATCCGGACAGGGGATAACACTGAAGCTTTCTTT.